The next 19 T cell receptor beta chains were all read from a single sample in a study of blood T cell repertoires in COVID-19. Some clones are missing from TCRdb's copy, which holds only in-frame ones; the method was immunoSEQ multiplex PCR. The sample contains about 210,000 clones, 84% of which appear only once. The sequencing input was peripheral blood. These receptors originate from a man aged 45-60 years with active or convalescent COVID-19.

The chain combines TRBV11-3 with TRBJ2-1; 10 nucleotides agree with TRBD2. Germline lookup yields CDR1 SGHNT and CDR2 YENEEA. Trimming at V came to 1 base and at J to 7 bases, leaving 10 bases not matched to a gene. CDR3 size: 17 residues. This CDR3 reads CASSLGSLAGVENEQFF. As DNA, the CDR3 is TGTGCCAGCAGCTTAGGATCTCTAGCGGGAGTCGAAAATGAGCAGTTCTTC.

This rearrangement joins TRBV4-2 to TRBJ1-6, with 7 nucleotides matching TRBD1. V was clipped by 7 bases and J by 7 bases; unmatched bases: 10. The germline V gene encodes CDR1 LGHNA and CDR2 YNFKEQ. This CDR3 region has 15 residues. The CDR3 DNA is TGTGCCAGCAACGCAGGAGGGGGCACGAATTCACCCCTCCACTTT. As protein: CASNAGGGTNSPLHF.

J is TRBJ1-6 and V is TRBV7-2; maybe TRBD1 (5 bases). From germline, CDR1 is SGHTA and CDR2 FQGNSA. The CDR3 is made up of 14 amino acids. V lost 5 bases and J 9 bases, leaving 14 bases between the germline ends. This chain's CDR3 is CASSVLIRASPLHF. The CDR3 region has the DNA TGTGCCAGCAGCGTCTTAATCAGGGCTTCACCCCTCCACTTT.

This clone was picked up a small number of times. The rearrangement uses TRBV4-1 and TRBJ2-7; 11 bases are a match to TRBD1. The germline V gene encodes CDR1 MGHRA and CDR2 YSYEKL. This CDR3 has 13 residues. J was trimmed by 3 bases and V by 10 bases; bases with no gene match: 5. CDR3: CATAGTGGYEQYF. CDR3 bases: TGCGCCACCGCCGGGACAGGGGGCTACGAGCAGTACTTC.

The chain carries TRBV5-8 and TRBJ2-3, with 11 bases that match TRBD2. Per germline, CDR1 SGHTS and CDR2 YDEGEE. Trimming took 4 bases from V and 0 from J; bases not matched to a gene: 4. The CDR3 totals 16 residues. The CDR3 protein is CASSPSGRPSTDTQYF. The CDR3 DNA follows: TGTGCCAGCAGCCCTAGCGGGAGGCCCAGCACAGATACGCAGTATTTT.

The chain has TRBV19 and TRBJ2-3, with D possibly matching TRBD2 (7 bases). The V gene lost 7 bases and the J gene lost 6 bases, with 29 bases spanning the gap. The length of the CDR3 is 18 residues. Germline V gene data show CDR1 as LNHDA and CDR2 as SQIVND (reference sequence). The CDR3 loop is CASIPDGARGAMEDTQYF. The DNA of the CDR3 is TGTGCCAGTATCCCCGATGGGGCCCGGGGGGCCATGGAGGATACGCAGTATTTT.

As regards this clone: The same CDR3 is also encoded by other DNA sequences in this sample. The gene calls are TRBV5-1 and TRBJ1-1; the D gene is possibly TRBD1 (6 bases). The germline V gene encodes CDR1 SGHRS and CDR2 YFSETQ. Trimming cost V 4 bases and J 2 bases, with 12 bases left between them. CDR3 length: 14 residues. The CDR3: CASSPDRQNTEAFF. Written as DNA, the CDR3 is TGCGCCAGCAGCCCGGACAGACAAAACACTGAAGCTTTCTTT. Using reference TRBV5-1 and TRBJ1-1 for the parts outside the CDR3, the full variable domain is KAGVTQTPRYLIKTRGQQVTLSCSPISGHRSVSWYQQTPGQGLQFLFEYFSETQRNKGNFPGRFSGRQFSNSRSEMNVSTLELGDSALYLCASSPDRQNTEAFFGQGTRLTVV.

CDR3 loop: CASGPGGSYNEQFF. The CDR3 DNA sequence: TGTGCCAGCGGCCCCGGGGGTTCCTACAATGAGCAGTTCTTC. V is TRBV7-3 and J is TRBJ2-1, with D possibly matching TRBD2 (6 bases). The V gene lost 8 bases and the J gene lost 1 base, with 12 bases spanning the gap. Germline lookup yields CDR1 SGHTA and CDR2 FQGTGA. The CDR3 has 14 residues.

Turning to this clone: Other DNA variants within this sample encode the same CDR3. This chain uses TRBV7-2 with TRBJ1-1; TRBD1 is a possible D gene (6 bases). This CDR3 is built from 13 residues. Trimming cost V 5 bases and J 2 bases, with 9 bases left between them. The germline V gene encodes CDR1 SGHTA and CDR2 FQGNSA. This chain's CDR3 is CASSLQGNTEAFF. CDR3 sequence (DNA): TGTGCCAGCAGCCTACAGGGTAACACTGAAGCTTTCTTT.

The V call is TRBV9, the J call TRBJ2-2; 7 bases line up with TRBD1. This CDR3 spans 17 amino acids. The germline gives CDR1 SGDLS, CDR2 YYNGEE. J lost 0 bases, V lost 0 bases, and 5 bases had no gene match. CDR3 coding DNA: TGTGCCAGCAGCGTAGCTACTCAGGGGGCGAACACCGGGGAGCTGTTTTTT. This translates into CASSVATQGANTGELFF.

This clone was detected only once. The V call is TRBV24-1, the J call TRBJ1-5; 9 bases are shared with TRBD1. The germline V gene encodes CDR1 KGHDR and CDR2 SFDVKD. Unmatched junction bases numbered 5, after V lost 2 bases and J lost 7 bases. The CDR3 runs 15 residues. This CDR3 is CATSDSRQGVQPQHF. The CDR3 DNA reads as TGTGCCACCAGTGATTCACGACAGGGGGTACAGCCCCAGCATTTT.

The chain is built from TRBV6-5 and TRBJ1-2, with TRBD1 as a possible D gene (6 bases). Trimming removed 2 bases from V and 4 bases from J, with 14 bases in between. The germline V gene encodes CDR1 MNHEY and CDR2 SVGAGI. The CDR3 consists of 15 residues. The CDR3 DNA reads TGTGCCAGCAGTTACGCGACGGGACATTCCTATGGCTACACCTTC. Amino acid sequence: CASSYATGHSYGYTF.

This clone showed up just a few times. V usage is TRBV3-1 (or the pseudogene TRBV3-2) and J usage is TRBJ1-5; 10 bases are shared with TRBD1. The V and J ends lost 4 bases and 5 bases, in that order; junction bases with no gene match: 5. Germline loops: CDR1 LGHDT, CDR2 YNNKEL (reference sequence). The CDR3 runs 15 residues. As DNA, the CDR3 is TGTGCCAGCAGCCTTGGGACAGGGGCCGATCAGCCCCAGCATTTT. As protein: CASSLGTGADQPQHF.

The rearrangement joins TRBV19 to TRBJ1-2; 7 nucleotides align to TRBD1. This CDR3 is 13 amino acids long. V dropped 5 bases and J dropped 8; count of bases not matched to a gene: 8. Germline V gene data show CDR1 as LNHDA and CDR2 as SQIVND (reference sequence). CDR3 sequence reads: CASSPRQGHGYTF. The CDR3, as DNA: TGTGCCAGTAGTCCTCGACAGGGTCACGGCTACACCTTC.

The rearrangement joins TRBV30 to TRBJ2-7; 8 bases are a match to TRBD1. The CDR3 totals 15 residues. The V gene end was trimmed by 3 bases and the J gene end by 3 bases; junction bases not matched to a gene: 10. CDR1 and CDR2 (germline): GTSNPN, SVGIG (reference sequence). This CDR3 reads CAWRSTGTGSYEQYF. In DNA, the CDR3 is TGTGCCTGGAGGTCAACAGGGACAGGCAGCTACGAGCAGTACTTC.

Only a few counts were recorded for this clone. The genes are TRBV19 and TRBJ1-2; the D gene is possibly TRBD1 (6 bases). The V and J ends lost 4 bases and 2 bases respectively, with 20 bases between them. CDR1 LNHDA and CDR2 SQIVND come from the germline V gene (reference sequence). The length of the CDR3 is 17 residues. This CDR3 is CASSTHPNRAANYGYTF. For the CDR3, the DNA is TGTGCCAGTAGTACCCACCCAAACAGGGCCGCGAACTATGGCTACACCTTC.

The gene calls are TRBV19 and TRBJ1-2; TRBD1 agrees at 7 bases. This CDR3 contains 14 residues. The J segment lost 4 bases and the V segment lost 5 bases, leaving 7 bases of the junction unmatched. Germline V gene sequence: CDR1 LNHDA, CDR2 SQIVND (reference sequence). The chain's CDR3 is CASSPRDSLYGYTF. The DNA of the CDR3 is TGTGCCAGTAGTCCGAGGGACAGCCTCTATGGCTACACCTTC.

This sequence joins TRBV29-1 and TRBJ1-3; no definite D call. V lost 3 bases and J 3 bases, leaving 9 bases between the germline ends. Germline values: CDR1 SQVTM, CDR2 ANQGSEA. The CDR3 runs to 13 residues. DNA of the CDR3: TGCAGCGTTGACGAGGGTCTTGGAAACACCATATATTTT. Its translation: CSVDEGLGNTIYF.

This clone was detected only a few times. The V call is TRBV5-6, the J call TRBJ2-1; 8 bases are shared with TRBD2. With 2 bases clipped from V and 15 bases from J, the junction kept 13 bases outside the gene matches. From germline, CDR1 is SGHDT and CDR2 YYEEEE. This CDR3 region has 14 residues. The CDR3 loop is CASSFGTRGGGWFF. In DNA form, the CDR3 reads TGTGCCAGCAGCTTCGGGACTAGAGGGGGAGGCTGGTTCTTC.